Listed below are T cell receptor beta chains from one sample, sequenced in a study of blood T cell repertoires in COVID-19. Produced via immunoSEQ multiplex PCR; TCRdb's table is partial and in-frame only. This repertoire shows fewer than 60,000 clones, 88% found once; its top ten account for roughly an eighth. Sample: peripheral blood. These TCRs come from a human donor with active COVID-19. The donor label of this sample is uncertain. CDR3s include the opening cysteine and the closing phenylalanine or tryptophan. The order of the fields is D gene, J gene, CDR3 length, V gene, clone size, CDR3 protein, CDR3 DNA. D genes are given only for firm matches. Rows may omit the clone size; those that give it use once, few, many or a size class.

-	TRBJ1-5	14	TRBV19	-	CASSPAGFGQPQHF	TGTGCCAGTAGCCCAGCAGGGTTCGGTCAGCCCCAGCATTTT
TRBD1	TRBJ1-2	15	TRBV11-3	few	CASSPRTGGTHGYTF	TGTGCCAGCAGCCCAAGGACAGGGGGGACTCATGGCTACACCTTC
-	TRBJ1-4	15	TRBV6-6	once	CASSYPGGGGEKLFF	TGTGCCAGCAGTTACCCCGGAGGTGGGGGGGAAAAACTGTTTTTT
-	TRBJ2-3	15	TRBV5-1	-	CASTSQGGGTDTQYF	TGCGCCAGCACCAGCCAGGGAGGAGGCACAGATACGCAGTATTTT
TRBD2	TRBJ2-5	13	TRBV30	-	CAWSVAGGETQYF	TGTGCCTGGAGTGTGGCGGGGGGAGAGACCCAGTACTTC
-	TRBJ1-1	18	TRBV19	-	CASTTLGDGRYLHTEAFF	TGTGCCAGTACCACTTTGGGCGACGGAAGATACCTGCACACTGAAGCTTTCTTT
-	TRBJ2-7	14	TRBV5-5	-	CASSFGQRYYEQYF	TGTGCCAGCAGCTTTGGACAGCGCTACTACGAGCAGTACTTC
-	TRBJ2-1	15	TRBV28	once	CASSTREIGYNEQFF	TGTGCCAGCAGTACCCGAGAGATCGGGTACAATGAGCAGTTCTTC
-	TRBJ2-1	12	TRBV12-5	-	CASGTGYNEQFF	TGTGCTAGTGGTACAGGGTACAATGAGCAGTTCTTC
TRBD2	TRBJ2-7	14	TRBV5-1	-	CASSLDPGGREQYF	TGCGCCAGCAGCTTGGATCCGGGGGGGCGCGAGCAGTACTTC
-	TRBJ2-1	12	TRBV5-6	-	CASSSRLGEQFF	TGTGCCAGCAGCTCGAGACTAGGTGAGCAGTTCTTC
-	TRBJ1-2	13	TRBV19	-	CASRTTGEYGYTF	TGTGCCAGTCGCACCACAGGTGAATATGGCTACACCTTC
-	TRBJ1-2	12	TRBV5-4	-	CASSGENYGYTF	TGTGCCAGCAGCGGAGAGAACTATGGCTACACCTTC
-	TRBJ2-3	15	TRBV5-4	-	CASSSRGTSTDTQYF	TGTGCCAGCAGCTCCAGGGGAACTAGCACAGATACGCAGTATTTT
TRBD1	TRBJ2-2	16	TRBV3-1/TRBV3-2	-	CASSRPLTGVTGELFF	TGTGCCAGCAGCCGACCGTTAACAGGGGTCACCGGGGAGCTGTTTTTT
TRBD2	TRBJ2-3	14	TRBV28	-	CASTTGGATDTQYF	TGTGCCAGCACCACCGGGGGGGCCACAGATACGCAGTATTTT
-	TRBJ2-7	12	TRBV3-1/TRBV3-2	-	CASSQAENEQYF	TGTGCCAGCAGCCAAGCGGAGAACGAGCAGTACTTC
-	TRBJ1-5	14	TRBV19	-	CASRTRQGNQPQHF	TGTGCCAGTAGGACGAGACAGGGCAATCAGCCCCAGCATTTT
TRBD2	TRBJ2-3	16	TRBV10-2	-	CASSGTWRGVSDTQYF	TGCGCCAGCAGTGGTACTTGGCGGGGGGTTTCAGATACGCAGTATTTT
-	TRBJ1-6	13	TRBV6-4	-	CASISPGDSPLHF	TGTGCCAGCATTTCCCCGGGGGATTCACCCCTCCACTTT
TRBD2	TRBJ2-7	15	TRBV19	-	CASSIGSGYSYEQYF	TGTGCCAGTAGTATAGGTAGCGGGTACTCCTACGAGCAGTACTTC
TRBD1	TRBJ2-1	14	TRBV28	-	CASRGQPREGEQFF	TGTGCCAGCAGGGGACAGCCCAGGGAAGGGGAGCAGTTCTTC
TRBD2	TRBJ2-2	17	TRBV10-2	-	CASIKYGLAQNTGELFF	TGCGCCAGCATAAAGTACGGACTAGCTCAGAACACCGGGGAGCTGTTTTTT
TRBD1	TRBJ1-3	16	TRBV6-6	once	CASSRDRASTGNTIYF	TGTGCCAGCAGCCGCGACAGGGCTAGTACTGGAAACACCATATATTTT
-	TRBJ2-2	14	TRBV18	-	CASSGTENTGELFF	TGTGCCAGCTCAGGAACAGAGAACACCGGGGAGCTGTTTTTT
TRBD2	TRBJ2-1	15	TRBV6-5	-	CASSWSTSFHNEQFF	TGTGCCAGCAGTTGGTCGACTAGCTTCCACAATGAGCAGTTCTTC
-	TRBJ2-3	14	TRBV7-9	few	CASSLVGGPDTQYF	TGTGCCAGCAGCTTGGTCGGGGGACCAGATACGCAGTATTTT
TRBD2	TRBJ2-7	15	TRBV29-1	-	CSAFMGGTNRYEQYF	TGCAGCGCATTCATGGGGGGGACGAACCGGTACGAGCAGTACTTC
TRBD1	TRBJ1-2	14	TRBV7-8	-	CASSLDNRGYGYTF	TGTGCCAGCAGCTTAGATAACAGGGGATATGGCTACACCTTC
TRBD1	TRBJ1-2	14	TRBV5-4	-	CASSPSLGQDGYTF	TGTGCCAGCAGCCCCTCGCTGGGACAGGATGGCTACACCTTC
TRBD1	TRBJ1-6	13	TRBV7-3	-	CASSPRTGPPLHF	TGTGCCAGCAGCCCTCGGACAGGGCCGCCCCTCCACTTT
-	TRBJ2-1	14	TRBV28	-	CASVGGKSYNEQFF	TGTGCCAGCGTCGGGGGTAAATCCTACAATGAGCAGTTCTTC
TRBD1	TRBJ2-7	14	TRBV27	-	CASRRTGGTYEQYF	TGTGCCAGCAGAAGGACAGGGGGGACCTACGAGCAGTACTTC
TRBD2	TRBJ2-7	16	TRBV30	few	CAWRPSVGLASYEQYF	TGTGCCTGGAGGCCGAGTGTCGGACTAGCTTCTTACGAGCAGTACTTC
-	TRBJ2-7	12	TRBV6-5	once	CASSDRFYEQYF	TGTGCCAGCAGCGACAGGTTCTACGAGCAGTACTTC
TRBD2	TRBJ2-1	15	TRBV5-4	-	CASSLTSGGADEQFF	TGTGCCAGCAGCTTGACTAGCGGGGGGGCAGATGAGCAGTTCTTC
-	TRBJ2-2	13	TRBV9	-	CASSEQGFGELFF	TGTGCCAGCAGCGAACAGGGTTTCGGGGAGCTGTTTTTT